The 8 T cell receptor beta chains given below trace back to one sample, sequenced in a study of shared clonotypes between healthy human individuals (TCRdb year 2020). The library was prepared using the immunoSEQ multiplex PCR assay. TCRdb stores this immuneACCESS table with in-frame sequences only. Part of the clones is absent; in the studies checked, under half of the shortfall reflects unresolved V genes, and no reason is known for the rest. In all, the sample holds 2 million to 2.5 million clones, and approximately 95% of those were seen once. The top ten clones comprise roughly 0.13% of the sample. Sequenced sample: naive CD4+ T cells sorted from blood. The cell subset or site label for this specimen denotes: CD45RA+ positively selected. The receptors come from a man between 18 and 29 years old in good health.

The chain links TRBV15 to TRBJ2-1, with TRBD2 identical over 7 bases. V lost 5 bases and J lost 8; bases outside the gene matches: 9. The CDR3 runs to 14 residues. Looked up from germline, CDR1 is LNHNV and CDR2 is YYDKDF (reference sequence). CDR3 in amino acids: CATSVSGNSHEQFF. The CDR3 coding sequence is TGTGCCACCAGCGTGAGCGGGAATTCGCATGAGCAGTTCTTC.

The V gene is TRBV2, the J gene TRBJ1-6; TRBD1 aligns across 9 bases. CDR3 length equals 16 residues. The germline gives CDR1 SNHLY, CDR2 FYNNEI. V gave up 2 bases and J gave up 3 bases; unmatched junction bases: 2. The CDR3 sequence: CASSERDRVYNSPLHF. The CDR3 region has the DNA TGTGCCAGCAGTGAACGGGACAGGGTCTATAATTCACCCCTCCACTTT.

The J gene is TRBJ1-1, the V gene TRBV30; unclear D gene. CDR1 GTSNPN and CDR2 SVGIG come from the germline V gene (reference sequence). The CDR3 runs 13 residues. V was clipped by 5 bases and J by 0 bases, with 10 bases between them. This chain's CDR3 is CAWVHSLNTEAFF. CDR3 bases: TGTGCCTGGGTCCACTCCCTGAACACTGAAGCTTTCTTT.

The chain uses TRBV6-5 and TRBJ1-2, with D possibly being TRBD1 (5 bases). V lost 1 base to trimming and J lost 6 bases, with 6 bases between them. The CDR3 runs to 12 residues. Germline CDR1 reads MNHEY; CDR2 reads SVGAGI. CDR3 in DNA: TGTGCCAGCAGTTACTTAGGGGATGGCTACACCTTC. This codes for CASSYLGDGYTF.

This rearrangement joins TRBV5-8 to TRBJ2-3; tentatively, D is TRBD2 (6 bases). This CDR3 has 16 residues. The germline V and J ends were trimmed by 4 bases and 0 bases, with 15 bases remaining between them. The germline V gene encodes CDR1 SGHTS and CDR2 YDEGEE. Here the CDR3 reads CASSQGDLTSTDTQYF. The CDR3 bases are TGTGCCAGCAGCCAAGGGGACTTAACTAGCACAGATACGCAGTATTTT.

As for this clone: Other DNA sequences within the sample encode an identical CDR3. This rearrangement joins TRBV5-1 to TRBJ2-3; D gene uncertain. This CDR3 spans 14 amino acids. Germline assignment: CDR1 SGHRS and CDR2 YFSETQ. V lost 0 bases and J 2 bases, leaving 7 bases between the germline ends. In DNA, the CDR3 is TGCGCCAGCAGCTTGGGCCAGGCCACAGATACGCAGTATTTT. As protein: CASSLGQATDTQYF.

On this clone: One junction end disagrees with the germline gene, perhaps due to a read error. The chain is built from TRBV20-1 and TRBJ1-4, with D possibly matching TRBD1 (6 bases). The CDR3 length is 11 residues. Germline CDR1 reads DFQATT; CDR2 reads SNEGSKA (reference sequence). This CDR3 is CSASVRGKAGF. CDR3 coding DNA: TGCAGTGCTAGTGTAAGGGGGAAAGCAGGATTT.

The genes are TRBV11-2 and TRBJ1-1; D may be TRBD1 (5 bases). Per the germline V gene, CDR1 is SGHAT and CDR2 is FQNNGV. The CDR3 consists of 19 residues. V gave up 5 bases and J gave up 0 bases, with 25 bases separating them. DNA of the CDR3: TGTGCCAGCAGCCCAAGAGTTAAGCTAGTGGGGGGAGTGAACACTGAAGCTTTCTTT. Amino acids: CASSPRVKLVGGVNTEAFF.